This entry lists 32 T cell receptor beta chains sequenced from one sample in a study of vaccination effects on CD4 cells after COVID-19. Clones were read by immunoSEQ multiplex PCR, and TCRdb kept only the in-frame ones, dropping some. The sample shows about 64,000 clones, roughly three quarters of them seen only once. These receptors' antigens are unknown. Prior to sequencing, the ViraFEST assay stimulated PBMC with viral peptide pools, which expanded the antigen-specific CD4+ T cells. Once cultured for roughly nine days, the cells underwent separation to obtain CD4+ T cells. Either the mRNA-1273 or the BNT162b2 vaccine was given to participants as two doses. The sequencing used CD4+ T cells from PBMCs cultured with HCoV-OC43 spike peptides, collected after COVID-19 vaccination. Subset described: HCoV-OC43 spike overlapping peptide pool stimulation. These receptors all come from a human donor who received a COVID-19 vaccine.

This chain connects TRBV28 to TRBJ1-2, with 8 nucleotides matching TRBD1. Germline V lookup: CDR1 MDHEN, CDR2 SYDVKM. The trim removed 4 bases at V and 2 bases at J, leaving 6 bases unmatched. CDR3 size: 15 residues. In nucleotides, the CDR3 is TGTGCCAGCAGTTACCAGGGGGCGTCGAACTATGGCTACACCTTC. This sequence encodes CASSYQGASNYGYTF.

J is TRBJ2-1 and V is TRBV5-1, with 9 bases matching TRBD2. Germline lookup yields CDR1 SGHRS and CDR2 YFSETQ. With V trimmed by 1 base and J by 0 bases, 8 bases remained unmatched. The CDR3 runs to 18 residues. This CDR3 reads CASSLRLAGLSSYNEQFF. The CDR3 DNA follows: TGCGCCAGCAGCTTGCGGCTAGCGGGGTTAAGCTCCTACAATGAGCAGTTCTTC.

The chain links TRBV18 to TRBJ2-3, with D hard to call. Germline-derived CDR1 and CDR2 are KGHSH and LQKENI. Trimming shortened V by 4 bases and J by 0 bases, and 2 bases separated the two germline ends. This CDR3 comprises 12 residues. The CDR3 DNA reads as TGTGCCAGCTCACTTAGCACAGATACGCAGTATTTT. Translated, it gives CASSLSTDTQYF.

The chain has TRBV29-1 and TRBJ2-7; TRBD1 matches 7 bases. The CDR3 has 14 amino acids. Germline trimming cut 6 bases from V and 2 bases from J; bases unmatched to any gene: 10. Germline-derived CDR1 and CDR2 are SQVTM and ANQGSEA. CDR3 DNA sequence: TGCAGCGTAGGGGGCAGGTCCGCCACCTACGAGCAGTACGTC. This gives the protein CSVGGRSATYEQYV.

CDR3: CASSLRDRVNSPLHF. The CDR3 DNA sequence: TGTGCCAGCAGCTTACGGGACAGGGTGAATTCACCCCTCCACTTT. This chain connects TRBV5-6 to TRBJ1-6, with 9 bases fitting TRBD1. CDR3 size: 15 residues. CDR1 is SGHDT and CDR2 is YYEEEE in the germline V gene. Trimming removed 2 bases from V and 7 bases from J; junction bases left unmatched: 4.

The CDR3 is CASSQETWEPLHF. The CDR3 DNA is TGTGCCAGCAGCCAAGAGACCTGGGAGCCCCTCCACTTT. The chain employs TRBV3-1 (or the pseudogene TRBV3-2) and TRBJ1-6, with D unclear. V lost 0 bases to trimming and J lost 13 bases, with 10 bases between them. The CDR3 runs to 13 residues. Germline CDR1 is LGHDT and CDR2 is YNNKEL (reference sequence).

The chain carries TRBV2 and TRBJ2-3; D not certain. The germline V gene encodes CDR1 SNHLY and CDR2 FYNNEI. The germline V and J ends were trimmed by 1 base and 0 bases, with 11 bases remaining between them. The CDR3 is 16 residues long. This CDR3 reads CASSEVYWQSTDTQYF. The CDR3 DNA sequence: TGTGCCAGCAGTGAAGTCTACTGGCAGAGCACAGATACGCAGTATTTT.

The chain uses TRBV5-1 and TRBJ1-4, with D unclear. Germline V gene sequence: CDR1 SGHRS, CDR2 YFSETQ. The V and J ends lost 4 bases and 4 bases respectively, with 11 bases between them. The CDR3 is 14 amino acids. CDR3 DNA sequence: TGCGCCAGCAGCCCGGCAGAGTATAATGAAAAACTGTTTTTT. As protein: CASSPAEYNEKLFF.

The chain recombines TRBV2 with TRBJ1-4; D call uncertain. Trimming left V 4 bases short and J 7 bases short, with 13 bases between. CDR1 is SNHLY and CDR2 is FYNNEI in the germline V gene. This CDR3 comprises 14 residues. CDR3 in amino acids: CASSVNRLGEKLFF. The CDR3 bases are TGTGCCAGCAGTGTCAACAGACTGGGTGAAAAACTGTTTTTT.

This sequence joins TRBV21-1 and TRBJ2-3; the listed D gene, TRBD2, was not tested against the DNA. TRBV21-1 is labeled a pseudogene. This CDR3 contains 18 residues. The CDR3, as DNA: TGTGCCAGCAGCTTGAGCCCCGGGCTGGGGACTAGCACAGATACGCAGTATTTT. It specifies CASSLSPGLGTSTDTQYF.

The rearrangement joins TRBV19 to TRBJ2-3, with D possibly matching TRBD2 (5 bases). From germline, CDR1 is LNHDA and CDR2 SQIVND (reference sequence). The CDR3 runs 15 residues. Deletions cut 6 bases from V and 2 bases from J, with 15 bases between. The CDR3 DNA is TGTGCCAGTAGCCGCAATCCGGGATTCACAGATACGCAGTATTTT. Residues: CASSRNPGFTDTQYF.

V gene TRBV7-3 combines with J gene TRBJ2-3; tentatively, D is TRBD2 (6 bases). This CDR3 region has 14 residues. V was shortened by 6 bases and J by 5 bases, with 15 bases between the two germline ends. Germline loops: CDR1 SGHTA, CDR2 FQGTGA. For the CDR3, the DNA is TGTGCCAGCAGGTCGGGGGTTGTCGGAGATACGCAGTATTTT. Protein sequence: CASRSGVVGDTQYF.

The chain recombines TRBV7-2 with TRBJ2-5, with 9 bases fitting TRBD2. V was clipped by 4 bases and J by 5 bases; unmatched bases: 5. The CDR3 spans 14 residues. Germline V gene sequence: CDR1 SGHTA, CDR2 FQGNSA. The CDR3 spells CASSSTSGSETQYF. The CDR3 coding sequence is TGTGCCAGCAGCTCTACTAGCGGGTCCGAGACCCAGTACTTC.

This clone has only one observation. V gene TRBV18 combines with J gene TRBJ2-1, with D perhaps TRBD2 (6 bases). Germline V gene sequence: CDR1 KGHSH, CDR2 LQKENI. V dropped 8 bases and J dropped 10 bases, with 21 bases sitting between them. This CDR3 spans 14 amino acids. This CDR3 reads CASQRDSSEGEQFF. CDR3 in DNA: TGTGCCAGCCAACGGGACTCGAGCGAAGGAGAGCAGTTCTTC.

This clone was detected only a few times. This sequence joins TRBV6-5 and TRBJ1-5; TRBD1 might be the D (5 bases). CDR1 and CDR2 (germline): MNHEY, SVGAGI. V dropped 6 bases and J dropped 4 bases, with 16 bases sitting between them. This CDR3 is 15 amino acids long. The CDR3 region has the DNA TGTGCCAGCAGGCAATCAGGGAACGGGAATCAGCCCCAGCATTTT. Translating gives CASRQSGNGNQPQHF.

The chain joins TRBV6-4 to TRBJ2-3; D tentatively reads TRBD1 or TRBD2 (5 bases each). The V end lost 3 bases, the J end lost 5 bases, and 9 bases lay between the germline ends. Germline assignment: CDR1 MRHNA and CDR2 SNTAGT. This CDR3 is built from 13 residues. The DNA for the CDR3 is TGTGCCAGCAGTGAGGGACGAGGAGATACGCAGTATTTT. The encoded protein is CASSEGRGDTQYF.

The CDR3: CASSSRPSGELFF. The DNA for the CDR3 is TGTGCCAGCAGTTCCCGACCCAGCGGGGAGCTGTTTTTT. The chain couples TRBV27 to TRBJ2-2; no clear D gene. This CDR3 has 13 amino acids. Germline assignment: CDR1 MNHEY and CDR2 SMNVEV (reference sequence). Trimming took off 4 bases at V and 7 bases at J, with 10 bases between the two ends.

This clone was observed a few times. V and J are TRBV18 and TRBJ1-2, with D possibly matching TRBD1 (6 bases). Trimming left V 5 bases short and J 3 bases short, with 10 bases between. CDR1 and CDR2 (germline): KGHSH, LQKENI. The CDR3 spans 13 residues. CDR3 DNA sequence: TGTGCCAGCTCAGACGGACAGCACTATGGCTACACCTTC. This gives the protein CASSDGQHYGYTF.

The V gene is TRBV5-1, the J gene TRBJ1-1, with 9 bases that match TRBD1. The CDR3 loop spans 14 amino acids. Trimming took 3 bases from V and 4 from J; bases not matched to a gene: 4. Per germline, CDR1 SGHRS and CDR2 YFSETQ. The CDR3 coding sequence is TGCGCCAGCAGCTGGACAGGGGAGTTCACTGAAGCTTTCTTT. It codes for CASSWTGEFTEAFF.

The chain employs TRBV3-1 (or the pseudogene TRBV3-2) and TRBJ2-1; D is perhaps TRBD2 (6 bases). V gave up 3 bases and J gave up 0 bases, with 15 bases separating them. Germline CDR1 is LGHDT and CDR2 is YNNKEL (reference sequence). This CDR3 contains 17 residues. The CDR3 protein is CASSHLLATVSYNEQFF. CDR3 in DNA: TGTGCCAGCAGCCATTTACTAGCAACGGTCTCCTACAATGAGCAGTTCTTC.

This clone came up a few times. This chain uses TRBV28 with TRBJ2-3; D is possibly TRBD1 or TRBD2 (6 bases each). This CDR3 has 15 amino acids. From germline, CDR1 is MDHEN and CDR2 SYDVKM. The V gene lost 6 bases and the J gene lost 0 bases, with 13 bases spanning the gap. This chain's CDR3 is CASSEGGRSTDTQYF. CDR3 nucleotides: TGTGCCAGCAGCGAAGGGGGGAGGAGCACAGATACGCAGTATTTT. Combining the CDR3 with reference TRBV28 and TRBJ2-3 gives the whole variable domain DVKVTQSSRYLVKRTGEKVFLECVQDMDHENMFWYRQDPGLGLRLIYFSYDVKMKEKGDIPEGYSVSREKKERFSLILESASTNQTSMYLCASSEGGRSTDTQYFGPGTRLTVL.

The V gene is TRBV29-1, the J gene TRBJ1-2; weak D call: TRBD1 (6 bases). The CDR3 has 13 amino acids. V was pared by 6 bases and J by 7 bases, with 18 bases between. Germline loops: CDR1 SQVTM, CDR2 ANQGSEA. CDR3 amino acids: CSVRKGQNSGYTF. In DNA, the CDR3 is TGCAGCGTAAGAAAGGGACAAAACAGTGGCTACACCTTC.

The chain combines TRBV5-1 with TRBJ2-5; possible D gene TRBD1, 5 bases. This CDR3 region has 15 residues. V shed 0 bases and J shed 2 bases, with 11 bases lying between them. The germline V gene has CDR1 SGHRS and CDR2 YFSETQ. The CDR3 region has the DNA TGCGCCAGCAGCTTGGCTACAGGACCTCAAGAGACCCAGTACTTC. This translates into CASSLATGPQETQYF.

In nucleotides, the CDR3 is TGCGCCAGCAGCTGGGACAGCGGAACTGAAGCTTTCTTT. This codes for CASSWDSGTEAFF. The chain has TRBV5-1 and TRBJ1-1, with 7 bases fitting TRBD1. CDR3 length: 13 residues. From germline, CDR1 is SGHRS and CDR2 YFSETQ. The trim removed 3 bases at V and 5 bases at J, leaving 4 bases unmatched.

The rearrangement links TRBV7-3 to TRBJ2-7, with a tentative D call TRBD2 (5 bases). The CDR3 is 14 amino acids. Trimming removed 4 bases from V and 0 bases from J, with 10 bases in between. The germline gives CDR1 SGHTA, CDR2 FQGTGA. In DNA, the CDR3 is TGTGCCAGCAGCTGCCGACTAAGCTCCTACGAGCAGTACGTC. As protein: CASSCRLSSYEQYV.

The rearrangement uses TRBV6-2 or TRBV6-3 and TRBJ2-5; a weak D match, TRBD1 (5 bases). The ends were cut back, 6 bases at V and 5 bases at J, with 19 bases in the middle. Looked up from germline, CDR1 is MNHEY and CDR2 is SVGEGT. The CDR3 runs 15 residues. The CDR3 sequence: CASSPRRQGSETQYF. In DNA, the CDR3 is TGTGCCAGCAGCCCCCGCCGGCAGGGATCGGAGACCCAGTACTTC.

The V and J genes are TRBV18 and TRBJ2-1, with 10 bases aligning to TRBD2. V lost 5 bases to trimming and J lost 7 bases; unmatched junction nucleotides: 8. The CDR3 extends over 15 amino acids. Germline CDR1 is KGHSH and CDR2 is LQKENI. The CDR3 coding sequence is TGTGCCAGCTCAGTTCAAGCGGGGGGGCCGAATGAGCAGTTCTTC. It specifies CASSVQAGGPNEQFF. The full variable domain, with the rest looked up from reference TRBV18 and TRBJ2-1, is NAGVMQNPRHLVRRRGQEARLRCSPMKGHSHVYWYRQLPEEGLKFMVYLQKENIIDESGMPKERFSAEFPKEGPSILRIQQVVRGDSAAYFCASSVQAGGPNEQFFGPGTRLTVL.

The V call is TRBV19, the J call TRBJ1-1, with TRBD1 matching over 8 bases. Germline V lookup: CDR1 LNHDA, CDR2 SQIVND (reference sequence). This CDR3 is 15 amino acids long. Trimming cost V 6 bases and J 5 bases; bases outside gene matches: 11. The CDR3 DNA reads TGTGCCAGTAGCCTGGACAGGGCCCGAGAAACTGAAGCTTTCTTT. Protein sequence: CASSLDRARETEAFF.

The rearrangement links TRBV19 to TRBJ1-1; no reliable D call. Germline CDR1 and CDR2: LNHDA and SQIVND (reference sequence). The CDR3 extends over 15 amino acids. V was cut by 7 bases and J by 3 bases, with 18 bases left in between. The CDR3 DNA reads TGTGCCAGTACCCAGATATCCGTTGAGTACACTGAAGCTTTCTTT. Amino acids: CASTQISVEYTEAFF.

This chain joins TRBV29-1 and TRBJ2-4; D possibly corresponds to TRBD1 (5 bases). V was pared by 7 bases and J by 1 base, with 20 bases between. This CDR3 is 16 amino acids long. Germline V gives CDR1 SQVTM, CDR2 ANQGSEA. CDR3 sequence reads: CSAARVLLGAKNIQYF. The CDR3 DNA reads TGCAGCGCTGCCAGGGTCCTGCTGGGGGCCAAAAACATTCAGTACTTC.

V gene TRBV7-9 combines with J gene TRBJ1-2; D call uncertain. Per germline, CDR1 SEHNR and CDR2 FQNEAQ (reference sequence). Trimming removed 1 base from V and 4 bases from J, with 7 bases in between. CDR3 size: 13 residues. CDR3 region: CASSLGDPYGYTF. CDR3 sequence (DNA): TGTGCCAGCAGCTTAGGGGATCCCTATGGCTACACCTTC.

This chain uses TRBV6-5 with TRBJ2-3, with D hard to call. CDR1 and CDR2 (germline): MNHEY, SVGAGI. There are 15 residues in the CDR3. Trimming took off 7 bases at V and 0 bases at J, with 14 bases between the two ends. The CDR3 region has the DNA TGTGCCAGCAATCAACGAGCAACTAGCACAGATACGCAGTATTTT. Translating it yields CASNQRATSTDTQYF.